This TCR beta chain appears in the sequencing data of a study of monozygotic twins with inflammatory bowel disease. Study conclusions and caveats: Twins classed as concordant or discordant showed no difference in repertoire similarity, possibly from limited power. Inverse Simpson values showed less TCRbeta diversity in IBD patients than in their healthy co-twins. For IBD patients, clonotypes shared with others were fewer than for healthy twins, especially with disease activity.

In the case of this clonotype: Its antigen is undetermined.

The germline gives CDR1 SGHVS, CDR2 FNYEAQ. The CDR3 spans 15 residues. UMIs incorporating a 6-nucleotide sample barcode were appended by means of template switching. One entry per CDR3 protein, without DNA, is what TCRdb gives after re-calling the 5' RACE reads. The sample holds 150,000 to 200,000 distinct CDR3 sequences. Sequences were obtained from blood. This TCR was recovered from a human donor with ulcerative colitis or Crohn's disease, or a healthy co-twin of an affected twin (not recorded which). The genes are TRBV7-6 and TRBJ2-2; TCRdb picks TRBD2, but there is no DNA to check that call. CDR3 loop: CASRDTRLGTGELFF.